This T cell receptor (beta chain) was documented in a study of cytomegalovirus exposure and HLA in healthy donors. Primers included in the PCR were 60 Vbeta and 13 Jbeta primers. Method: immunoSEQ multiplex PCR; TCRdb's copy keeps in-frame clones and lacks some. The top ten clones hold approximately 3.4% of a sample with roughly 62,000 clones, approximately 80% of them seen once. V dropped 4 bases and J dropped 7; count of bases not matched to a gene: 20. The CDR3 runs 18 residues. Germline V gives CDR1 SGHRS, CDR2 YFSETQ. As for this clone: No antigen is known for it.

Findings and caveats of the study: Follow-up analysis later connected one missense variant in DCLRE1C with trimming of TCR beta V- and J-genes. In a later analysis, the majority of CMV-associated beta chains seemingly showed HLA restriction. Productive status was seen about 90% or about 30% of the time for most TCR beta V segments in an earlier analysis. Fewer than 20,000 TCR beta sequences were associated with HLA alleles at 0.05 false discovery rate in a later analysis.

Sequencing was done on a sample of PBMCs. This sequence was found in a woman between 40 and 55 years old in good health and CMV-seropositive. The V call is TRBV5-1, the J call TRBJ1-2; 9 positions match TRBD1. This CDR3 reads CASSIGLGTGSRAVGYTF. As DNA, the CDR3 is TGCGCCAGCAGCATTGGATTGGGGACAGGGAGTAGGGCGGTTGGCTACACCTTC.